Listed here is a single T cell receptor (beta chain). There are a few counts of this clonotype. What antigen it recognizes has not been identified. Nothing much larger sits one base from this clone, and base qualities are not available. Preparation of the library involved 5' RACE. Sequencing used an Illumina HiSeq 2500. A second roughly 6 to 11 cycle PCR used a sample-barcoded 5' primer and a J-beta primer mix. A template-switch 5' adaptor carrying 12 random nucleotides introduced a unique molecular identifier onto each TCR beta cDNA molecule. Each sample yielded at least 2.5 million CDR3-containing paired-end reads. First-strand cDNA synthesis was performed from all RNA using the Mint cDNA synthesis kit, with priming by a TRBC-specific oligonucleotide. All cDNA was treated with uracil-DNA glycosylase and then went through a first 18-cycle PCR with the universal primers M1SS and BC2_uni_R. Turning to the authors' computational methods: For normalization, 1 million high-quality reads were randomly selected from each sample, with every read carrying a distinct molecular identifier. Instead of being binned into consensus sequences, reads with shared molecular identifiers were discarded. MiTCR, with a Q25 quality threshold and the strictest error-elimination algorithm, was used for CDR3 identification, clonotype clustering and error correction. A nonparametric unseen species model with Euler transformation was used to estimate lower-bound total TCR beta diversity. TCRdb trimmed the raw reads at Q25, called clones with MiXCR and kept productive beta chains. Every entry covers one CDR3 protein and lists the most common genes and DNA from its rows. These V and J calls originate from TCRdb's pipeline instead of the authors' own analysis. This sample holds over 500,000 distinct CDR3 sequences; about 28% were observed only once. The ten largest clones take up approximately 3.5% of the sample.

The data were taken from a study of blood T cells in healthy people across ages (dated by TCRdb to 2015 to 2017). For the study in its entirety: In model experiments, template switching captured roughly one uniquely barcoded TCR beta cDNA molecule for every two T cells. The study analyzed two additional independent replicas of 1 million unique cDNA reads from the same blood draw for two donors, one aged 18 to 29 and one aged 80 or older. Four age groups were formed from the donors: young (average approximately 15 years), middle-aged (approximately 39), aged (about 62) and long-lived (around 80). To track age-related changes in TCR beta repertoire diversity, the study relied on deep sequencing normalized with unique cDNA molecular identifiers. On the study overall, not on this receptor specifically: Conclusive comparison of naive and antigen-experienced compartments was prevented by the profiling of bulk unsorted PBMCs. Observed TCR beta diversity per million T cells fell roughly linearly with age, and a significant reduction was already apparent by age approximately 41. Observed TCR beta diversity correlated strongly with the percentage of naive T cells measured by flow cytometry. Because the CMV infection status of the donors was unknown, age-related changes in expanded clonotypes may potentially have been confounded. Compared with the aged group, more naive CD4+ T cells, fewer expanded clones and increased TCR diversity were shown by the long-lived group, suggesting age selection. Estimates of total diversity based on one million sequenced T cells were regarded as lower bounds and as underestimates.

Systemically healthy Caucasian individuals from Russia, around 38 in total and aged about 6 to 90 years, were included as donors. Each donor gave ten milliliters of peripheral blood, collected into EDTA-treated Vacutainer tubes. Ficoll-Paque density-gradient centrifugation was used to isolate PBMCs, with at least 7 million obtained per sample. Trizol reagent was used to extract total RNA from PBMCs, with at least 5 micrograms per sample. For every donor, flow cytometry on a PBMC aliquot measured the percentage of naive CD45RAhigh/CD27high T cells. V loses 2 bases, J loses 4 bases, and the germline ends lie 11 bases apart. Looking up the germline V gene yields CDR1 LGHNA and CDR2 YSLEER. There are 15 amino acids in the CDR3, from cysteine to phenylalanine inclusive. The entry retains the CDR3 DNA only, 45 bases that are in frame from base 1. These data also formed part of another study, on T cells of mothers and their children. From that second study: Nine systemically healthy Caucasian individuals served as donors, namely three mothers together with their six children. cDNA synthesis consumed the entire amount of extracted RNA, loaded at approximately 1.5 ug RNA in each 15 ul reaction. In the second PCR, the M1S primer added sample barcodes and 2-4 random nucleotides. Each mother yielded over 8.5 million TCR beta CDR3 reads and each child 3 million or so reads. TCR recombination output is similarly shaped by thymic selection in related and unrelated pairs, with a minor effect exerted by inherited differences. Related mother-child pairs always showed normalized repertoire overlap that was slightly higher than in unrelated mother-child pairs, though the difference was never significant. No persistent microchimeric T cell clones were found, with a detection sensitivity of approximately 94 clones per million clonotypes. To look for features that set related mother-child pairs apart from unrelated individuals, the researchers ran deep NGS to compare the TCR beta repertoires of mothers and children. Mothers averaged approximately 41 +/- 4 years of age and children averaged roughly 12 +/- 4 years. After adapter ligation with NEBNext reagents, the libraries were sequenced on Illumina HiSeq 2000 with 100+100 nt paired-end reads. To prevent cross-contamination, the mother and child libraries were prepared a month apart and were sequenced in separate runs. Between about 500,000 and 2,100,000 distinct TCR beta clonotypes were identified per donor. Naive TCR beta clonotypes were estimated from low-frequency clonotypes matched to each donor's FACS-determined naive share, without sorting.

The V and J segments used are TRBV4-3 and TRBJ1-4; TRBD1 is perhaps the D gene, given 6 matching bases. This clonotype was obtained from a boy aged 2-15 years in good health. Sequencing was performed on blood. In nucleotides, the sequence is TGCGCCAGCAGCCAAAACAGGGCCTTTAATGAAAAACTGTTTTTT. Its protein reads: CASSQNRAFNEKLFF.